This T cell receptor (beta chain) stems from a study of post-analysis software for immune sequencing data. About the research overall: The disease courses covered relapsing-remitting, secondary progressive and progressive-relapsing multiple sclerosis. Findings of the study overall: Controls had significantly higher normalized Chao1 diversity than multiple sclerosis patients. Those samples that were prepared in the same batch co-clustered strongly by F measure. Elevated frequency relative to controls characterized four or five TRBV segments in patients, TRBV5-6, TRBV5-1 and TRBV20-1 among them.

Carried by the TCR beta cDNA libraries were unique molecular identifiers. TCRdb used MiXCR to reprocess the PCR reads, holding one entry per CDR3 protein. This sample has fewer than 600,000 distinct CDR3 sequences, with roughly 45% found just once. With regard to this clonotype: Its antigen is currently unknown.

From germline, CDR1 is LNHDA and CDR2 SQIVND (reference sequence). The V segment lost 1 base and the J segment 4 bases; nucleotides outside the gene matches: 11. The length of the CDR3 is 17 residues. The specimen sequenced was blood. This chain connects TRBV19 to TRBJ2-3; 7 bases fit TRBD2. The clonotype originates from a girl aged 5-17 years with multiple sclerosis. The CDR3 region has the DNA TGTGCCAGTAGTATAGGTGGCGGGAGAAAGAGGGCAGATACGCAGTATTTT. Amino acid sequence: CASSIGGGRKRADTQYF.